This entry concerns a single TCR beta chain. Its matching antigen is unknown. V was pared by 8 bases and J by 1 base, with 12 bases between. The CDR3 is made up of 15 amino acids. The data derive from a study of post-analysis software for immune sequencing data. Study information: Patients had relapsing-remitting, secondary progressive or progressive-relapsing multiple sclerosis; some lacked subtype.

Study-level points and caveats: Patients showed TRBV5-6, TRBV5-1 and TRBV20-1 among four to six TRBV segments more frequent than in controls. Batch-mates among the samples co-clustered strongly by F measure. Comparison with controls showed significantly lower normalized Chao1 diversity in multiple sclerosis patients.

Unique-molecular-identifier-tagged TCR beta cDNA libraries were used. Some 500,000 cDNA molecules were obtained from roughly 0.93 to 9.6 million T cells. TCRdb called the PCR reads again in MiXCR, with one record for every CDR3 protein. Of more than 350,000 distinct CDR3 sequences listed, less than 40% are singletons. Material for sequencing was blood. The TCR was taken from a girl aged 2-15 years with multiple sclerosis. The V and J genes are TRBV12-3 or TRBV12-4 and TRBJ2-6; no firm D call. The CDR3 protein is CASSWAGSGANVLTF. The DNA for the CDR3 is TGTGCCAGCTCTTGGGCTGGGTCTGGGGCCAACGTCCTGACTTTC.